This TCR beta chain was observed in a study of blood T cell repertoires in COVID-19. The wider study: PBMCs, B-cell-depleted T cells, or T cells were the source of the cDNA or gDNA that made up the material.

Germline-derived CDR1 and CDR2 are MDHEN and SYDVKM. Trimming shortened V by 7 bases and J by 5 bases, and 26 bases separated the two germline ends. The CDR3 has 17 amino acids. The study drew participants aged about 18 to 89 years from some 23 US areas. The assay was immunoSEQ multiplex PCR, and TCRdb's table has in-frame clones only and misses some. The sample records approximately 280,000 clones, roughly 89% being singletons. The receptor comes from a young woman with acute COVID-19. The sequencing sample was made of PBMCs or T cells enriched from blood (not recorded which). The chain carries TRBV28 and TRBJ1-2, with D perhaps matching TRBD1 (6 bases). This CDR3 is CASTEADGGLWLYGYTF. The CDR3 bases are TGTGCCAGCACCGAGGCGGACGGGGGGCTATGGCTATATGGCTACACCTTC.